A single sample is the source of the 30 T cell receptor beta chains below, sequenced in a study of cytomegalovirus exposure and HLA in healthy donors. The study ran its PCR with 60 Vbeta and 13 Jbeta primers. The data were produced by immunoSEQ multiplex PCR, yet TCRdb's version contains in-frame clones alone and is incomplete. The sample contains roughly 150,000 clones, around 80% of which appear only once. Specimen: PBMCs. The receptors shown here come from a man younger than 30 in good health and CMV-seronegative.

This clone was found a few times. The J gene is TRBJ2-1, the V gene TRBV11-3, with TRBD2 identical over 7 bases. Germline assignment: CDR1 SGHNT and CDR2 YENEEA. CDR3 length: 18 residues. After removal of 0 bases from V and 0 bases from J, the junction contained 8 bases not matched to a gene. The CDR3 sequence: CASSLDQGGSVSYNEQFF. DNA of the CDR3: TGTGCCAGCAGCTTAGATCAGGGCGGGAGCGTCTCCTACAATGAGCAGTTCTTC. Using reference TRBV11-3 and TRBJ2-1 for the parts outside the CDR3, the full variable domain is EAGVVQSPRYKIIEKKQPVAFWCNPISGHNTLYWYLQNLGQGPELLIRYENEEAVDDSQLPKDRFSAERLKGVDSTLKIQPAELGDSAVYLCASSLDQGGSVSYNEQFFGPGTRLTVL.

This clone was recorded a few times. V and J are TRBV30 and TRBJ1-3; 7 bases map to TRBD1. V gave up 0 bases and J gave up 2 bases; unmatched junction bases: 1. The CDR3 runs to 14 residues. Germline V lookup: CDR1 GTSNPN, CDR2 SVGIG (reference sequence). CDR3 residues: CAWSVGTAGNTIYF. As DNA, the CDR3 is TGTGCCTGGAGTGTAGGGACAGCTGGAAACACCATATATTTT.

CDR3 loop: CASSAPPGGSGNQPQHF. The CDR3 bases are TGTGCCAGCAGTGCGCCCCCCGGGGGATCTGGCAATCAGCCCCAGCATTTT. The chain links TRBV27 to TRBJ1-5; possible D gene TRBD1, 5 bases. The V gene's germline CDR1 is MNHEY and CDR2 SMNVEV (reference sequence). V lost 5 bases and J lost 2, with 19 bases in between. The length of the CDR3 is 17 residues.

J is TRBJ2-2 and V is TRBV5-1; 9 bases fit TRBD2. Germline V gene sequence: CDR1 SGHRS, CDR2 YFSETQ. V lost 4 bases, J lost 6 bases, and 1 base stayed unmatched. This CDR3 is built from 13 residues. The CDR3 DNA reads TGCGCCAGCAGCCCTAGCGGGGCCGGGGAGCTGTTTTTT. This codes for CASSPSGAGELFF.

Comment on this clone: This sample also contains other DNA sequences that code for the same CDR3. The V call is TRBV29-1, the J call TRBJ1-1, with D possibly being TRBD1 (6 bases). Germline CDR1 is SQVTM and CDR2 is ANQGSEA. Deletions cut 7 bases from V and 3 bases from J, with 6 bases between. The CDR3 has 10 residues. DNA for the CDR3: TGCAGCGCAGGGGACACTGAAGCTTTCTTT. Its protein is CSAGDTEAFF.

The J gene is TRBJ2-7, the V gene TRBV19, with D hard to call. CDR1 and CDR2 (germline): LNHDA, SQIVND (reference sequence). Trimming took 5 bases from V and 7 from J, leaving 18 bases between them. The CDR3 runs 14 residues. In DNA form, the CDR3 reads TGTGCCAGTAGTTTGGCCAGCCTCCCTAGGGAGCAGTACTTC. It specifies CASSLASLPREQYF.

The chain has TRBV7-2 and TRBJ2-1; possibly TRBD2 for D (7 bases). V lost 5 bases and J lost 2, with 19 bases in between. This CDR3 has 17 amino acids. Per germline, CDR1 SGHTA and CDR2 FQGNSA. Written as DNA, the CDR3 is TGTGCCAGCAGCCCAGGGGTAGCGGGTTTGGCCTACAATGAGCAGTTCTTC. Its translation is CASSPGVAGLAYNEQFF.

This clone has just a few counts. As DNA, the CDR3 is TGTGCCAGCAGTGGCAGCGGGAGCCCCACAGATACGCAGTATTTT. This gives the protein CASSGSGSPTDTQYF. This chain links TRBV6-4 with TRBJ2-3, with 8 bases identical to TRBD2. Trimming cost V 4 bases and J 2 bases; bases outside gene matches: 5. The V gene's germline CDR1 is MRHNA and CDR2 SNTAGT. This CDR3 has 15 residues.

Here the CDR3 reads CASRWTGGNQPQHF. The CDR3 bases are TGTGCCAGCAGGTGGACAGGGGGCAATCAGCCCCAGCATTTT. V is TRBV27 and J is TRBJ1-5, with 9 bases identical to TRBD1. J gave up 2 bases and V 6 bases, and 2 bases lay outside the gene matches. There are 14 residues in the CDR3. The germline gives CDR1 MNHEY, CDR2 SMNVEV (reference sequence).

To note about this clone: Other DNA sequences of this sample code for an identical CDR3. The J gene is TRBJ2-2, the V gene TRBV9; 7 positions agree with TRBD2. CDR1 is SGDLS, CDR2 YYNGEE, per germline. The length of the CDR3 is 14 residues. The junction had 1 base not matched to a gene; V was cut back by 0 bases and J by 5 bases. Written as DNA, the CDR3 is TGTGCCAGCAGCGTAGGGGGGGGGACCGGGGAGCTGTTTTTT. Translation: CASSVGGGTGELFF.

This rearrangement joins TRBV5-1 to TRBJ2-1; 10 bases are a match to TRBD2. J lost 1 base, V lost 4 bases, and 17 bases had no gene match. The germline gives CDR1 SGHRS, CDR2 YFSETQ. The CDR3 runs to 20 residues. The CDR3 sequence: CASSPYPASGSINSYNEQFF. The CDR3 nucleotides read TGCGCCAGCAGCCCCTACCCGGCTAGCGGGAGTATTAATTCCTACAATGAGCAGTTCTTC.

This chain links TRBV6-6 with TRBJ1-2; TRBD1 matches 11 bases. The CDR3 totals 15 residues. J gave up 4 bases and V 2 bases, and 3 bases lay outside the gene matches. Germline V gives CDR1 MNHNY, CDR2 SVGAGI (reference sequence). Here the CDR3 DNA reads TGTGCCAGCAGTTACGGGACAGGGGGAGGCTATGGCTACACCTTC. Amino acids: CASSYGTGGGYGYTF.

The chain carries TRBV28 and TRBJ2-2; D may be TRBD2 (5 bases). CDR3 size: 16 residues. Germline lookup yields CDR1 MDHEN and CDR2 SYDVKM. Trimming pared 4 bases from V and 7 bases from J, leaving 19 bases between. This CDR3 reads CASSSTRTSVGGELFF. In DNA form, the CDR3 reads TGTGCCAGCAGTTCGACAAGGACTTCCGTCGGCGGGGAGCTGTTTTTT.

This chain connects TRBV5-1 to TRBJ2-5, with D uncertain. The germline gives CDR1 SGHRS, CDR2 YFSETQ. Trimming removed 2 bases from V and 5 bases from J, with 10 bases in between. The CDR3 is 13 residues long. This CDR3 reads CASSFLGSETQYF. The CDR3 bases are TGCGCCAGCAGCTTCTTAGGTAGCGAGACCCAGTACTTC.

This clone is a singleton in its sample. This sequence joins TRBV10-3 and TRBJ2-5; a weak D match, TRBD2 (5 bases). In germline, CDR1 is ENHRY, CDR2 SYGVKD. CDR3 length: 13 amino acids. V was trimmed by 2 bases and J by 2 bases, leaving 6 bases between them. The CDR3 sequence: CAISEGEQETQYF. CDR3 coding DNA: TGTGCCATCAGTGAGGGGGAGCAAGAGACCCAGTACTTC.

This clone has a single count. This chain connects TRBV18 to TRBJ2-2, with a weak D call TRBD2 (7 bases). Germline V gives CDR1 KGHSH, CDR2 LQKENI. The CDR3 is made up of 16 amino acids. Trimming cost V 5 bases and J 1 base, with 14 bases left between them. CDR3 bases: TGTGCCAGCTCAGCCTGGGGGGGCCTGAACACCGGGGAGCTGTTTTTT. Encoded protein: CASSAWGGLNTGELFF. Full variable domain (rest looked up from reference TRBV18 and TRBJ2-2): NAGVMQNPRHLVRRRGQEARLRCSPMKGHSHVYWYRQLPEEGLKFMVYLQKENIIDESGMPKERFSAEFPKEGPSILRIQQVVRGDSAAYFCASSAWGGLNTGELFFGEGSRLTVL.

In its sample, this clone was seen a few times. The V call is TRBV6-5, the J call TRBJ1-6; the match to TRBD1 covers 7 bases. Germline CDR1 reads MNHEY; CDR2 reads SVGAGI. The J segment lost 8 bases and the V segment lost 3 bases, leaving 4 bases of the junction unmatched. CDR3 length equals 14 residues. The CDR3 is CASSYGQEDSPLHF. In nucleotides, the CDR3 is TGTGCCAGCAGTTATGGACAGGAAGATTCACCCCTCCACTTT.

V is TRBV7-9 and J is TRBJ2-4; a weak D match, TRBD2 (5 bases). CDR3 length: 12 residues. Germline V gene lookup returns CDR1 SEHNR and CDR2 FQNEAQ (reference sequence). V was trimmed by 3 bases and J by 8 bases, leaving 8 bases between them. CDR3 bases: TGTGCCAGCAGCTTTGAGGGTGACATTCAGTACTTC. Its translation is CASSFEGDIQYF.

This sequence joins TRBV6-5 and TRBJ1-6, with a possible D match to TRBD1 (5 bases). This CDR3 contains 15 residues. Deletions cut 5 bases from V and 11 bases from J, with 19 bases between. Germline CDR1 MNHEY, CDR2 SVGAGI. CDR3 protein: CASSPRAGGGAPLHF. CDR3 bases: TGTGCCAGCAGTCCGAGGGCCGGGGGTGGTGCACCCCTCCACTTT.

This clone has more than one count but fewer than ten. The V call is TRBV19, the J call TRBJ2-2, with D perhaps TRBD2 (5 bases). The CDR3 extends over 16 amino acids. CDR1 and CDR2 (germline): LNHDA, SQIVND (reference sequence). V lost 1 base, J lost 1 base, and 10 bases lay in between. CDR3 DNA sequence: TGTGCCAGTAGTATAGGGCTAGCAGAGAACACCGGGGAGCTGTTTTTT. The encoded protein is CASSIGLAENTGELFF.

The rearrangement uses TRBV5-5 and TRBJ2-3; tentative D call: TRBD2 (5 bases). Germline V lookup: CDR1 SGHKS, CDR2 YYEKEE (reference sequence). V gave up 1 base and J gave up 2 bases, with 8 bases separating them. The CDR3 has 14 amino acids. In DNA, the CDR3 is TGTGCCAGCAGCTTGAGGACTTCCACAGATACGCAGTATTTT. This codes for CASSLRTSTDTQYF.

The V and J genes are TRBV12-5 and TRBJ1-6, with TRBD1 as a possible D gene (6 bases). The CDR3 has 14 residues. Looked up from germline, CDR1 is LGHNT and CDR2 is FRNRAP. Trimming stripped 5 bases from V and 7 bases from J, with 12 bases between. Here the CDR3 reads CASGPTGPNSPLHF. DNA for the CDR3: TGTGCTAGTGGTCCCACAGGGCCAAATTCACCCCTCCACTTT.

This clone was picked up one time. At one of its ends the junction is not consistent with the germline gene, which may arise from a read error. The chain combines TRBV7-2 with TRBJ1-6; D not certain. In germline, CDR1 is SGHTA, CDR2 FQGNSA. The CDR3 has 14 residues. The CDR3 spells CASSLVVSDSPLHF. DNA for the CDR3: TGTGCCAGCAGCTTGGTCGTCAGTGATTCGCCCCTCCACTTT.

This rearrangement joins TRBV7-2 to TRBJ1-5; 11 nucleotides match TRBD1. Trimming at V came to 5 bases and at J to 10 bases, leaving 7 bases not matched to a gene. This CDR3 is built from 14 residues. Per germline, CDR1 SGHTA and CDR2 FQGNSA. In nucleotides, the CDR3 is TGTGCCAGCAGCCCTGGGACAGGGGGTGGTCCCCAGCATTTT. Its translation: CASSPGTGGGPQHF.

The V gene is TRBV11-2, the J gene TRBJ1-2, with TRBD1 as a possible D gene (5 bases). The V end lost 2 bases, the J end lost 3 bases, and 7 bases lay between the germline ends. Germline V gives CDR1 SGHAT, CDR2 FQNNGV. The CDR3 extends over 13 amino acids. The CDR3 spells CASSLQGYYGYTF. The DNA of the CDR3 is TGTGCCAGCAGCTTACAGGGATACTATGGCTACACCTTC.

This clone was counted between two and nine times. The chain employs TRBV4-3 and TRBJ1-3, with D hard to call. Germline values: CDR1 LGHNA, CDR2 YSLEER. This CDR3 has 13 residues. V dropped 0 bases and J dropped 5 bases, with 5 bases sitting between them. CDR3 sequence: CASSQDYRNTIYF. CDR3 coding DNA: TGCGCCAGCAGCCAAGATTACAGAAACACCATATATTTT.

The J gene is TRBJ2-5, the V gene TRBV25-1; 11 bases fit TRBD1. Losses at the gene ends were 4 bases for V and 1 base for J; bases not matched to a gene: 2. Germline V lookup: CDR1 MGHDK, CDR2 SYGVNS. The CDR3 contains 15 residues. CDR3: CASSGTGGGQETQYF. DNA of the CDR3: TGTGCCAGCAGTGGGACAGGGGGCGGCCAAGAGACCCAGTACTTC.

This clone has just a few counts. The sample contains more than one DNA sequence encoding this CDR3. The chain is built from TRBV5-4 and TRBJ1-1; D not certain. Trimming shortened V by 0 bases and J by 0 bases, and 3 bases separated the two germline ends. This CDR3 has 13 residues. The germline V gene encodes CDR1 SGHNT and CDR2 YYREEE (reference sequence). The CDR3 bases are TGTGCCAGCAGCTTGGGAGTGAACACTGAAGCTTTCTTT. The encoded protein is CASSLGVNTEAFF.

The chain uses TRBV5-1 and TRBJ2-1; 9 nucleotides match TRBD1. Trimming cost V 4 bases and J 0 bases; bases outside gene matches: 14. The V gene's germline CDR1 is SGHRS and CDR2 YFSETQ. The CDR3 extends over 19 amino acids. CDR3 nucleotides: TGCGCCAGCAGCACGGCCGGGACAGGGCCGTTGAGCTCCTACAATGAGCAGTTCTTC. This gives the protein CASSTAGTGPLSSYNEQFF.

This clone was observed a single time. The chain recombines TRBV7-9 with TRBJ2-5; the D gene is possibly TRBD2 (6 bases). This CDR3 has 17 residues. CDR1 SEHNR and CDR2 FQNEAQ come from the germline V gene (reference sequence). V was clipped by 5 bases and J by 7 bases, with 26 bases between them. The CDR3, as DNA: TGTGCCAGCAGCCCCTTGCGCCCCGGGACTGGGGTTGGGACCCAGTACTTC. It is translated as CASSPLRPGTGVGTQYF.